These T cell receptor beta chains were read from a single sample in a study of vaccination and CD4 T cells after COVID-19. These receptors' antigens are unknown. Using its own MiXCR run on the PCR reads, TCRdb lists one record per CDR3 protein. The sample has some 21,000 distinct CDR3 sequences, 40% to 65% seen once. Sequenced input: CD4+ T cells from blood, cultured in vitro. These receptors came from a human donor who had recovered from COVID-19. Both conserved end residues are part of each CDR3. The order of the fields is J gene, V gene, D gene, clone size, CDR3 protein, CDR3 DNA. The D gene is left open where the match is weak. Clone size, where shown, is once, few, many, or a class for clones that have expanded.

TRBJ1-1	TRBV4-2	NA	NA	CASSQDMNTEAFF	TGTGCCAGCAGCCAAGATATGAACACTGAAGCTTTCTTT
TRBJ1-1	TRBV5-1	TRBD1	NA	CASSLGDSPGSTEAFF	TGCGCCAGCAGCCTGGGGGACAGCCCCGGGAGCACTGAAGCTTTCTTT
TRBJ1-5	TRBV2	NA	NA	CASSEAAGEQPQHF	TGTGCCAGCAGTGAAGCGGCAGGGGAACAGCCCCAGCATTTT
TRBJ2-2	TRBV7-6	TRBD1	NA	CASSHPFRQGTGELFF	TGTGCCAGCAGCCACCCATTCAGACAGGGAACCGGGGAGCTGTTTTTT
TRBJ2-1	TRBV20-1	TRBD2	NA	CSARITGLAGTYNEQFF	TGCAGTGCTAGAATAACGGGACTAGCGGGAACCTACAATGAGCAGTTCTTC
TRBJ1-5	TRBV19	NA	few	CASSPTSVNQPQHF	TGTGCCAGTAGTCCAACCTCGGTCAATCAGCCCCAGCATTTT
TRBJ2-7	TRBV27	NA	NA	CASSNLGLGEQYF	TGTGCCAGCAGTAATCTGGGGTTGGGGGAGCAGTACTTC
TRBJ1-1	TRBV19	TRBD1	NA	CASSTRDRGVTEAFF	TGTGCCAGTAGTACCAGGGACAGGGGAGTCACTGAAGCTTTCTTT
TRBJ2-1	TRBV12-3/TRBV12-4	NA	NA	CASSFLGLASNEQFF	TGTGCCAGCAGTTTCCTAGGCCTAGCGAGCAATGAGCAGTTCTTC
TRBJ1-2	TRBV11-3	NA	NA	CASSYSGGNYGYTF	TGTGCCAGCAGCTATTCCGGGGGCAACTATGGCTACACCTTC
TRBJ1-1	TRBV6-5	TRBD1	few	CASSSGGTEAFF	TGTGCCAGCAGTTCAGGGGGGACTGAAGCTTTCTTT
TRBJ1-2	TRBV7-9	TRBD1	NA	CASSSGQGSASYGYTF	TGTGCCAGCAGCTCGGGACAGGGGAGTGCGAGCTATGGCTACACCTTC
TRBJ2-3	TRBV20-1	TRBD2	NA	CSARLGTSGFTDTQYF	TGCAGTGCTAGACTCGGGACTAGCGGGTTCACAGATACGCAGTATTTT
TRBJ1-5	TRBV6-1	NA	NA	CASSSGVGNQPQHF	TGTGCCAGCAGCTCAGGGGTAGGGAATCAGCCCCAGCATTTT
TRBJ2-3	TRBV4-3	NA	NA	CASSPQGQSSTDTQYF	TGCGCCAGCAGCCCCCAAGGCCAATCTTCCACAGATACGCAGTATTTT
TRBJ1-5	TRBV25-1	NA	NA	CASSPHLYSNQPQHF	TGTGCCAGCAGTCCGCACCTCTATAGCAATCAGCCCCAGCATTTT
TRBJ2-7	TRBV9	TRBD1	NA	CASSLRTGGNEQYF	TGTGCCAGCAGCTTACGGACAGGGGGCAACGAGCAGTACTTC
TRBJ2-5	TRBV20-1	TRBD2	NA	CSARDAGGYQETQYF	TGCAGTGCCCGGGACGCGGGGGGTTATCAAGAGACCCAGTACTTC
TRBJ2-3	TRBV28	NA	few	CASSLLHLTDTQYF	TGTGCCAGCAGTTTACTGCATCTCACAGATACGCAGTATTTT
TRBJ2-2	TRBV20-1	NA	NA	CSASNRQHTGELFF	TGCAGTGCTAGCAACAGACAGCATACCGGGGAGCTGTTTTTT
TRBJ1-2	TRBV11-3	TRBD1	NA	CASSTRIGTGEDGYTF	TGTGCCAGCAGCACACGTATAGGGACAGGGGAGGATGGCTACACCTTC
TRBJ2-3	TRBV24-1	NA	few	CATGTDAHGGTSDTQYF	TGTGCCACCGGTACAGACGCGCATGGGGGTACATCCGATACGCAGTATTTT
TRBJ2-3	TRBV7-7	NA	NA	CASKEGPDTDTQYF	TGTGCCAGCAAAGAGGGGCCTGACACAGATACGCAGTATTTT
TRBJ1-2	TRBV7-2	NA	few	CASSFFRSYGYTF	TGTGCCAGCAGCTTTTTTCGCAGCTATGGCTACACCTTC
TRBJ2-2	TRBV7-3	NA	NA	CASSRRVGTNTGELFF	TGTGCCAGCAGCCGAAGGGTCGGCACGAACACCGGGGAGCTGTTTTTT
TRBJ2-5	TRBV11-2	TRBD2	NA	CASSLGAGVGETQYF	TGTGCCAGCAGCTTAGGAGCGGGGGTCGGAGAGACCCAGTACTTC
TRBJ1-6	TRBV11-1	NA	NA	CASSSSTYNSPLHF	TGTGCCAGCAGCTCTTCTACCTATAATTCACCCCTCCACTTT
TRBJ2-5	TRBV2	NA	NA	CASISGQETQYF	TGTGCCAGCATAAGCGGACAAGAGACCCAGTACTTC
TRBJ2-5	TRBV27	NA	NA	CASSSSGGPQYF	TGTGCCAGCAGTTCGTCCGGGGGCCCCCAGTACTTC
TRBJ1-6	TRBV12-3/TRBV12-4	NA	NA	CASSGWTRGVALHF	TGTGCCAGCAGTGGCTGGACACGGGGGGTAGCCCTCCACTTT
TRBJ1-1	TRBV5-1	NA	NA	CASSLTGQVNTEAFF	TGCGCCAGCAGCTTGACAGGGCAGGTGAACACTGAAGCTTTCTTT
TRBJ2-1	TRBV9	TRBD2	NA	CASRERESYNEQFF	TGTGCCAGCAGGGAGCGGGAGAGCTACAATGAGCAGTTCTTC
TRBJ1-4	TRBV6-4	NA	NA	CASSLDSSPNEKLFF	TGTGCCAGCAGTCTAGACAGCTCTCCTAATGAAAAACTGTTTTTT
TRBJ1-2	TRBV6-5	TRBD1	NA	CASSYPGQDYGYTF	TGTGCCAGCAGTTACCCGGGACAGGACTATGGCTACACCTTC
TRBJ2-7	TRBV18	NA	once	CASSPTGTYEQYF	TGTGCCAGCTCACCAACAGGCACCTACGAGCAGTACTTC
TRBJ2-1	TRBV5-1	NA	NA	CASSPAGGGYNEQFF	TGCGCCAGCAGCCCGGCAGGGGGGGGCTACAATGAGCAGTTCTTC
TRBJ1-2	TRBV19	NA	few	CASGDGYTF	TGTGCCAGTGGGGATGGCTACACCTTC
TRBJ1-6	TRBV7-9	NA	NA	CASRRGGPNSPLHF	TGTGCCAGCAGGAGGGGGGGACCAAATTCACCCCTCCACTTT
TRBJ2-7	TRBV6-5	TRBD2	NA	CASSYSGGMGSYEQYF	TGTGCCAGCAGTTATTCGGGGGGAATGGGCTCCTACGAGCAGTACTTC
TRBJ2-7	TRBV7-9	NA	few	CASSFSGAGEQYF	TGTGCCAGCAGCTTTTCCGGAGCGGGCGAGCAGTACTTC
TRBJ1-1	TRBV28	NA	NA	CASSFNTEAFF	TGTGCCAGCAGTTTCAACACTGAAGCTTTCTTT
TRBJ1-5	TRBV6-1	NA	NA	CASSEFSGNQPQHF	TGTGCCAGCAGTGAATTTAGTGGAAATCAGCCCCAGCATTTT
TRBJ2-7	TRBV15	NA	NA	CATSRDAASDEQYF	TGTGCCACCAGCAGAGATGCTGCTAGCGACGAGCAGTACTTC
TRBJ2-2	TRBV5-1	TRBD1	NA	CASSLFRQGIAGELFF	TGCGCCAGCAGCTTGTTTAGACAGGGAATAGCCGGGGAGCTGTTTTTT
TRBJ2-7	TRBV20-1	TRBD1	few	CSARDPRQQGAEQYF	TGCAGTGCTAGAGATCCGAGGCAGCAGGGGGCAGAGCAGTACTTC
TRBJ1-5	TRBV7-2	TRBD1	few	CASSLQGGSNQPQHF	TGTGCCAGCAGCCTACAGGGGGGGTCTAATCAGCCCCAGCATTTT
TRBJ2-6	TRBV6-1	TRBD1	few	CASSESFRGGAGANVLTF	TGTGCCAGCAGTGAATCCTTCCGAGGGGGCGCTGGGGCCAACGTCCTGACTTTC
TRBJ2-5	TRBV5-1	TRBD1	few	CASSGGTGLPETQYF	TGCGCCAGCAGCGGAGGGACAGGACTGCCAGAGACCCAGTACTTC
TRBJ1-2	TRBV7-2	TRBD1	NA	CASSQGQGLGYTF	TGTGCCAGCAGCCAAGGACAGGGACTCGGCTACACCTTC
TRBJ2-5	TRBV2	TRBD1	NA	CASRSRTGEGETQYF	TGTGCCAGCAGAAGTCGGACAGGGGAGGGAGAGACCCAGTACTTC
TRBJ2-7	TRBV19	TRBD2	NA	CASSMSSGSREQYF	TGTGCCAGTAGTATGTCTAGCGGGAGTCGCGAGCAGTACTTC
TRBJ2-7	TRBV29-1	NA	NA	CSVEVPRVGEQYF	TGCAGCGTTGAAGTGCCCAGGGTTGGCGAGCAGTACTTC
TRBJ2-1	TRBV28	NA	NA	CASSFNGYNEQFF	TGTGCCAGCAGTTTCAACGGATACAATGAGCAGTTCTTC
TRBJ1-6	TRBV10-3	TRBD1	NA	CAITPSGQGNSPLHF	TGTGCCATCACACCATCGGGACAGGGGAATTCACCCCTCCACTTT
TRBJ1-5	TRBV7-2	TRBD1	NA	CASSSGTGNQPQHF	TGTGCCAGCAGCTCCGGGACAGGGAATCAGCCCCAGCATTTT
TRBJ2-3	TRBV20-1	NA	NA	CSATPAGAPPDTQYF	TGCAGTGCTACCCCCGCGGGGGCCCCCCCAGATACGCAGTATTTT
TRBJ2-5	TRBV5-4	NA	NA	CASSTNQGNQETQYF	TGTGCCAGCAGCACCAACCAGGGGAACCAAGAGACCCAGTACTTC
TRBJ2-5	TRBV24-1	NA	NA	CATSDRAGDYQETQYF	TGTGCCACCAGTGACCGAGCCGGGGACTACCAAGAGACCCAGTACTTC
TRBJ2-5	TRBV2	TRBD1	NA	CASRDRGETQYF	TGTGCCAGCAGGGACAGGGGAGAGACCCAGTACTTC
TRBJ1-1	TRBV7-9	NA	NA	CASSWGETTEAFF	TGTGCCAGCAGCTGGGGGGAGACCACTGAAGCTTTCTTT